In its sample, the clone carrying this TCR beta chain was seen many times. Its antigen is unidentified. The data were obtained in a study of blood T cells in healthy people across ages. About the research overall: Using template switching, researchers captured about one barcoded beta molecule for each two T cells. Points from the study as a whole: Observed TCR beta diversity per million T cells went down as age went up. This fall followed a roughly linear course with age.

A sample-barcoded 5' primer and a J-beta primer mix were used in a second PCR of about 7 to 12 cycles. A single record per CDR3 protein comes from TCRdb applying MiXCR to the 5' RACE reads. The sample comprises hundreds of thousands of distinct CDR3 sequences, under 25% of which are singletons, and 3.5% to 4% rests with the top ten. V lost 2 bases and J lost 3, with 7 bases in between. The CDR3 extends over 13 amino acids. Per individual sample, total RNA of at least 6 micrograms was extracted. The V call is TRBV12-3 or TRBV12-4, the J call TRBJ2-5, with D uncertain. The sequencing input was blood. The sequence was obtained from a man in his 70s in good health. The CDR3 is CASSLMAKETQYF. The CDR3 region has the DNA TGTGCCAGCAGTTTAATGGCAAAAGAGACCCAGTACTTC.